This T cell receptor (beta chain) was observed in a study of blood T cell repertoires in COVID-19. Study-wide background: The study drew acute and convalescent COVID-19 samples from the United States, Italy and Spain.

V lost 4 bases and J lost 3, with 11 bases in between. Germline CDR1 is SGHNT and CDR2 is YYREEE (reference sequence). The CDR3 has 13 amino acids. The age range of participants was 18 to 89 years, with residence in fewer than 25 US areas. Original methodology: For nucleated cells, counts were estimated from reference gene primer amplification. Generated by immunoSEQ multiplex PCR, the TCRdb table keeps only in-frame clones and is missing some. Clonal size and the V and J genes are those of that table, whereas D and trimming came from the DNA. Of 95,000 to 150,000 clones detected, 84% appear once; the ten largest clones hold about 4%.

The sequenced material came from PBMCs or T cells enriched from blood (not recorded which). This clonotype was obtained from a woman aged 25-40 years who had recovered from COVID-19. This chain links TRBV5-4 with TRBJ2-7; weak D call: TRBD1 (6 bases). The CDR3 spells CASSLRGGYEQYF. In nucleotides, the CDR3 is TGTGCCAGCAGCCTGCGAGGGGGCTACGAGCAGTACTTC.